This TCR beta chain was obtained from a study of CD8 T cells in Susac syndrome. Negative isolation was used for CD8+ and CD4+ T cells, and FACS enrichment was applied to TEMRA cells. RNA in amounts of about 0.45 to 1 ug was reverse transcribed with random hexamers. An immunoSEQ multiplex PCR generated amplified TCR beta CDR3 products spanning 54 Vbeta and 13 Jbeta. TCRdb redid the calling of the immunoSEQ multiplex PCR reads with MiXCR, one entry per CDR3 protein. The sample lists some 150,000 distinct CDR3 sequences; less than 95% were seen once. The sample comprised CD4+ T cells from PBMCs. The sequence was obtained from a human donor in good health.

The CDR3 region has the DNA TGTGCCAGCAGGGACTATACTAGCGGGAGAAGAGGCGAGCAGTACTTC. This gives the protein CASRDYTSGRRGEQYF. The J gene is TRBJ2-7, the V gene TRBV2, with 11 bases identical to TRBD2. Germline-derived CDR1 and CDR2 are SNHLY and FYNNEI. This CDR3 has 16 amino acids. V gave up 6 bases and J gave up 6 bases; unmatched junction bases: 13.